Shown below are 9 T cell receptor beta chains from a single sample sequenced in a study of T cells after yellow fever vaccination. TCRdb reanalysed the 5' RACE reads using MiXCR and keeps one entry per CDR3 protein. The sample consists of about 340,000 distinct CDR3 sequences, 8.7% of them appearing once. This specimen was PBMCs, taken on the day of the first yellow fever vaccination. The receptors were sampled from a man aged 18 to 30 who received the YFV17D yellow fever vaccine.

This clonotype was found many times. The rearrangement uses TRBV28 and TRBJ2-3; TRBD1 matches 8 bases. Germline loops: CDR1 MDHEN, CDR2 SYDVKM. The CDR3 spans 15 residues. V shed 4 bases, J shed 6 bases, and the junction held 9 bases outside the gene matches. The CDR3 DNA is TGTGCCAGCAGTTGGGACAGGCGTAGTGGGGATACGCAGTATTTT. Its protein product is CASSWDRRSGDTQYF.

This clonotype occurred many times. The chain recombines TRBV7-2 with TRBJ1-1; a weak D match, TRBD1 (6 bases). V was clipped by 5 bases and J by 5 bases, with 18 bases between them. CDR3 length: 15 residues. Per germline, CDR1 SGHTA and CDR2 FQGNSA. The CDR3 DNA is TGTGCCAGCAGCCCAGGGGCGCTTACGGGAACTGAAGCTTTCTTT. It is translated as CASSPGALTGTEAFF.

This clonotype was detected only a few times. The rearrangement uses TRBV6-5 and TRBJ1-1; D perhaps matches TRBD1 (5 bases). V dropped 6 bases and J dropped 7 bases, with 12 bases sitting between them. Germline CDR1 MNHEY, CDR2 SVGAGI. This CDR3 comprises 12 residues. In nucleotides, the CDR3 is TGTGCCAGCAGCGACGGACACCATGAAGCTTTCTTT. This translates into CASSDGHHEAFF.

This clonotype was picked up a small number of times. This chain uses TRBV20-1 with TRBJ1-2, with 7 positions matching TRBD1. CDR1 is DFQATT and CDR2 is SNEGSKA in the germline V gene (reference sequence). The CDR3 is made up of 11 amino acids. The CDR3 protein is CRVEGASGYTF. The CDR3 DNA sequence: TGCAGGGTGGAGGGGGCTTCTGGCTACACCTTC.

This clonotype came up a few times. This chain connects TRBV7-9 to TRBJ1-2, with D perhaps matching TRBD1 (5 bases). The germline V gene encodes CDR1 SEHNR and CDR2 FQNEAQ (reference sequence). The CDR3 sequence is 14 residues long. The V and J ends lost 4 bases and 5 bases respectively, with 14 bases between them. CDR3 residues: CASSYFPGLYGYTF. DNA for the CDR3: TGTGCCAGCAGCTACTTCCCGGGACTTTATGGCTACACCTTC.

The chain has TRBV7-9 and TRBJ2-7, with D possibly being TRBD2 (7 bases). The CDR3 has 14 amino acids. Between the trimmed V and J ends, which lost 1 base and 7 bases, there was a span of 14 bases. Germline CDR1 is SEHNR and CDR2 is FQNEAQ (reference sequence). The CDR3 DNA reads TGTGCCAGCAGCTTAGTGGGGGGGCCCGATGAGCAGTACTTC. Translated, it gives CASSLVGGPDEQYF.

CDR3 sequence: CASSKLSGGRATDTQYF. CDR3 bases: TGTGCCAGCAGTAAACTATCGGGGGGGCGGGCCACAGATACGCAGTATTTT. This rearrangement joins TRBV6-1 to TRBJ2-3; 8 bases are a match to TRBD2. V shed 5 bases and J 2 bases; nucleotides not matched to a gene: 12. The germline CDR1 and CDR2 sequences are MNHNS and SASEGT. This CDR3 region has 17 residues.

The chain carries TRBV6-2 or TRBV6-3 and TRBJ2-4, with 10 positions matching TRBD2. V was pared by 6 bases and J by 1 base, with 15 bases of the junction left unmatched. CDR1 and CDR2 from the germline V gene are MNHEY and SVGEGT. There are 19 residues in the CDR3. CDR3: CASSPHGTSDYPAKNIQYF. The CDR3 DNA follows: TGTGCCAGCAGCCCACATGGGACTAGCGATTATCCGGCCAAAAACATTCAGTACTTC.

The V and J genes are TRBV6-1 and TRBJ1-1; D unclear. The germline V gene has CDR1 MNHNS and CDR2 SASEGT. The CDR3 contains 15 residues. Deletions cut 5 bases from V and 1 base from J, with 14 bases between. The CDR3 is CASSRRSRGNTEAFF. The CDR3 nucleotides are TGTGCCAGCAGTAGAAGGAGTCGGGGGAACACTGAAGCTTTCTTT.